This T cell receptor beta chain emerged from a study of T cell responses to AZD1222 COVID-19 vaccine. Study results and limitations: Breadth and depth of Spike-specific TCRs rose after two AZD1222 doses. Clonal diversity may have been underestimated in mostly white British donors.

Turning to this clone: The antigen is unknown.

Sequencing used immunoSEQ multiplex PCR; TCRdb keeps in-frame clones, though not all of them. The repertoire holds 65,000 to 70,000 clones, 65% to 90% seen once, with over 5% in the top ten. This CDR3 has 13 residues. Germline CDR1 SEHNR, CDR2 FQNEAQ (reference sequence). V was pared by 6 bases and J by 2 bases, with 9 bases between. The sample was peripheral blood, taken on day 0 of AZD1222 vaccination. The V gene is TRBV7-9, the J gene TRBJ2-3; no clear D. The sequence derives from an adult in good health. CDR3 residues: CASRSEHTDTQYF. The CDR3 DNA reads as TGTGCCAGCAGGTCAGAACACACAGATACGCAGTATTTT.